This T cell receptor (beta chain) appears in the sequencing data of a study of CD8 T cells in ankylosing spondylitis. Whole-study results and caveats: Disease-linked clones were reportedly significantly enriched in matched ankylosing spondylitis synovial fluid. Disease-linked clones, CD8+, were relatively rare in peripheral blood.

This clonotype was detected many times. The antigen is unknown. By quantitative 5'-RACE with molecular barcodes, the TCR beta libraries were made. Each CDR3 protein gets one entry after TCRdb re-called the 5' RACE reads with MiXCR. The sample contains 250,000 to 400,000 distinct CDR3 sequences, around 10% of which appear only once. Per the germline V gene, CDR1 is SNHLY and CDR2 is FYNNEI. This CDR3 has 16 amino acids. V trimming: 5 bases; J trimming: 6 bases; junction bases outside the gene matches: 8. Source material: blood, either unsorted or a sorted T cell fraction (not recorded which). This TCR was recovered from a female donor with ankylosing spondylitis or in good health (not recorded which). This chain uses TRBV2 with TRBJ1-6; 9 positions agree with TRBD1. CDR3 sequence: CASSPWTGVSNSPLHF. The CDR3 coding sequence is TGTGCCAGCAGTCCGTGGACAGGGGTTTCTAATTCACCCCTCCACTTT.